This is a list of T cell receptor beta chains from one sample in a study of blood T cells in healthy people across ages. TCRdb passed the 5' RACE reads through MiXCR, listing each CDR3 protein once. The sample lists roughly 1,500,000 distinct CDR3 sequences, around 39% occurring once. Sequenced input: blood. These receptors came from a woman aged 18-30 years in good health. The CDR3 runs from the conserved cysteine through the conserved F or W. Size values are once, few and many counts, or a class for expanded clones, and some rows have none.

V: TRBV30; J: TRBJ1-2; size: once; CDR3: CAWPQGSGGYTF
V: TRBV9; J: TRBJ2-3; size: many; CDR3: CASSPGGTSGTDTQYF
V: TRBV12-3/TRBV12-4; J: TRBJ1-1; size: few; CDR3: CASSIDLNTEAFF
V: TRBV20-1; J: TRBJ2-7; size: .; CDR3: CSASLPGAYEQYF
V: TRBV20-1; J: TRBJ2-7; size: .; CDR3: CSARDAIVAVSGSYEQYF
V: TRBV7-2; J: TRBJ2-1; size: few; CDR3: CASSLSYFPSYNEQFF
V: TRBV5-1; J: TRBJ2-3; size: many; CDR3: CASSPGLAGTDTQYF
V: TRBV6-1; J: TRBJ2-7; size: .; CDR3: CASSERKDYEQYF
V: TRBV12-3/TRBV12-4; J: TRBJ1-1; size: .; CDR3: CASSLWELDGNTEAFF
V: TRBV7-2; J: TRBJ2-3; size: .; CDR3: CASSFARGTDTQYF
V: TRBV3-1; J: TRBJ2-7; size: few; CDR3: CASSQDSGAVHEQYF